The 7 T cell receptor beta chains below come from one sample, sequenced in a study of T cell repertoires in aging, cancer and after chemotherapy (dated by TCRdb to between 2019 and 2020). TCR beta rearrangements were amplified from genomic DNA extracted from peripheral blood rather than from sorted cells or RNA. Sequenced on an Illumina MiSeq. Rearranged TRB sequences spanning V, D and J segments were amplified by multiplex touch-down PCR using a mixed TRB-A/B primer pool. Using fastp trimming at Q25 and MiXCR clonotype assembly, TCRdb reanalyzed the public sequencing data and kept in-frame beta chains. A single entry per CDR3 protein holds the most common genes and DNA from its merged rows. Counted in this sample were about 5,000 distinct CDR3 sequences; 44% of them appeared once. About 7% of the sample is in the top ten clones. Sequenced input: blood. These receptors all come from a human donor with a blood cancer.

V is TRBV15 and J is TRBJ1-1; TRBD1 is a possible D gene (6 bases). The V end was cut by 8 bases, the J end by 0 bases, with 10 bases between. The CDR3 length is 13 residues. The germline gives CDR1 LNHNV, CDR2 YYDKDF (reference sequence). DNA of the CDR3: TGTGCCACCTCCGACAGGTTGAACACTGAAGCTTTCTTT. It encodes CATSDRLNTEAFF.

The sample holds a few counts of this clonotype. The chain links TRBV19 to TRBJ1-6; possible D gene TRBD1, 5 bases. The CDR3 contains 13 residues. V was shortened by 6 bases and J by 8 bases, with 11 bases between the two germline ends. Germline CDR1 LNHDA, CDR2 SQIVND (reference sequence). This CDR3 reads CASRRGTDSPLHF. The CDR3 DNA is TGTGCCAGTAGACGGGGGACGGATTCACCCCTCCACTTT.

The J gene is TRBJ2-7, the V gene TRBV6-5, with D hard to call. V dropped 2 bases and J dropped 0 bases, with 5 bases sitting between them. This CDR3 spans 13 amino acids. Germline loops: CDR1 MNHEY, CDR2 SVGAGI. CDR3 nucleotides: TGTGCCAGCAGTTACGCCTACTCCTACGAGCAGTACTTC. Protein: CASSYAYSYEQYF.

V usage is TRBV12-3 or TRBV12-4 and J usage is TRBJ2-1; 13 bases are a match to TRBD2. V lost 6 bases and J lost 6; bases outside the gene matches: 8. The CDR3 spans 16 residues. This CDR3 is CASRPTSGRAVNEQFF. The CDR3 DNA reads as TGTGCCAGCAGACCCACTAGCGGGAGGGCCGTCAATGAGCAGTTCTTC.

V usage is TRBV30 and J usage is TRBJ1-6; D gene uncertain. This CDR3 has 13 residues. CDR1 and CDR2 (germline): GTSNPN, SVGIG (reference sequence). The ends were cut back, 4 bases at V and 9 bases at J, with 13 bases in the middle. The CDR3 here is CAWNPREGSPLHF. As DNA, the CDR3 is TGTGCCTGGAATCCGAGGGAGGGTTCACCCCTCCACTTT.

V gene TRBV6-2 or TRBV6-3 combines with J gene TRBJ1-1; D gene unclear. The germline V gene encodes CDR1 MNHEY and CDR2 SVGEGT. The CDR3 consists of 13 residues. V was cut by 2 bases and J by 6 bases, with 10 bases left in between. CDR3 nucleotides: TGTGCCAGCAGTTACGGGCAAGAATCTGAAGCTTTCTTT. Translating it yields CASSYGQESEAFF.

The sample holds a few counts of this clonotype. The rearrangement joins TRBV6-5 to TRBJ1-4; TRBD1 agrees at 8 bases. V gave up 4 bases and J gave up 8 bases; unmatched junction bases: 6. The germline gives CDR1 MNHEY, CDR2 SVGAGI. The CDR3 loop spans 14 amino acids. CDR3: CASSFGQGREKLFF. CDR3 nucleotides: TGTGCCAGCAGTTTCGGACAGGGTCGGGAAAAACTGTTTTTT.